Listed below are T cell receptor beta chains from one sample, sequenced in a study of cytomegalovirus exposure and HLA in healthy donors. Sequencing used immunoSEQ multiplex PCR; TCRdb keeps in-frame clones, though not all of them. The sample yields about 160,000 clones, approximately 81% seen once. The sample was PBMCs. These receptors originate from a man aged 18 to 29 in good health and CMV-seronegative. Each CDR3 is given with its conserved first and last residue. Each record gives: D gene, V gene, CDR3 protein. A D gene is named only where the DNA matches it firmly.

TRBD2,TRBV7-9,CASSPPGTSGKSTDTQYF
TRBD1,TRBV2,CASTGGPYEQYF
.,TRBV28,CASSLTTWRGYTF
.,TRBV6-1,CASSDLGQNTEAFF
TRBD1,TRBV4-2,CASSQEGTGGSYEQYF
TRBD1,TRBV6-6,CASTGTGWAEAFF
.,TRBV9,CASSVERTSQETQYF
.,TRBV5-1,CASSLMEYTGELFF
TRBD1,TRBV2,CASSEAGTGANYGYTF
.,TRBV21-1,CASSKEERPNNRPTQYF
.,TRBV20-1,CSAPLGLEQFF
.,TRBV15,CATSRRGVFGEGLWNTGELFF
.,TRBV9,CASREGGKEAFF
TRBD1,TRBV29-1,CSVGGTGAYEQYF
TRBD1,TRBV15,CATSREQGLAYEQYF
.,TRBV9,CASSVAAHGEGELFF
TRBD1,TRBV2,CASRTGGTFTDTQYF
TRBD1,TRBV7-8,CASSQPGQSNEKLFF
TRBD2,TRBV5-6,CASREAGVGDTQYF
.,TRBV7-2,CASSLVRVDTQYF
.,TRBV27,CASLGGMNTEAFF
TRBD2,TRBV7-6,CASSLARKAGNTDTQYF
TRBD2,TRBV7-7,CASKTSGGETQYF
TRBD1,TRBV28,CASSIASGTGSYEQYF
TRBD1,TRBV28,CASRDRANTEAFF
TRBD2,TRBV14,CASSFAPGLAGETQYF
.,TRBV6-1,CASGGGSSYNEQFF
.,TRBV2,CASSPTEISGNTIYF
.,TRBV19,CASSISGRGTGYQETQYF
TRBD2,TRBV28,CASSTRLAGYNEQFF
TRBD1,TRBV7-3,CASSLSPDRLYEQYF
TRBD1,TRBV7-2,CASSLDRGDTQYF
.,TRBV6-1,CASSGGRNTEAFF
.,TRBV4-3,CASSQNIGETQYF
.,TRBV7-3,CASSTYSNQPQHF
TRBD1,TRBV5-5,CASSIGQGVRQPQHF
TRBD2,TRBV5-1,CASSLAGGGYNEQFF
.,TRBV4-3,CASSQDLGEVNTGELFF
.,TRBV7-6,CASSAGGPWDQPQHF
.,TRBV6-4,CASSDTSRGSEAFF
.,TRBV1,CTSSQGTSGVDTQYF
.,TRBV6-4,CASSPGGSTEAFF
.,TRBV9,CASSVSGSSTEAFF
.,TRBV7-8,CASSPDTEAFF
TRBD1,TRBV28,CASSPGTGESPLHF